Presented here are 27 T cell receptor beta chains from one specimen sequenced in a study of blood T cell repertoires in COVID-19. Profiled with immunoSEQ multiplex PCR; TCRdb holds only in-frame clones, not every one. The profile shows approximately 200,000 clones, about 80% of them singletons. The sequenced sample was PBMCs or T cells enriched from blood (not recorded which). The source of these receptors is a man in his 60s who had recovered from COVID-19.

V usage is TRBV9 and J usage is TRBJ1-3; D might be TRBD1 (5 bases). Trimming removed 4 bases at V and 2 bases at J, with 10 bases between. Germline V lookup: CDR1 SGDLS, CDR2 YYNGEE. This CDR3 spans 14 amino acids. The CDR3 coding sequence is TGTGCCAGCAGCCCAGCGGGGGCTGGAAACACCATATATTTT. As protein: CASSPAGAGNTIYF.

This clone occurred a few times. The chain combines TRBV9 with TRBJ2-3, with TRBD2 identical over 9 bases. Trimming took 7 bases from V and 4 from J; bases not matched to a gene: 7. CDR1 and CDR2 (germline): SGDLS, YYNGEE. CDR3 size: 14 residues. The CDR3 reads CASRSGLASDTQYF. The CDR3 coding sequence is TGTGCCAGCCGCTCAGGACTAGCGTCAGATACGCAGTATTTT.

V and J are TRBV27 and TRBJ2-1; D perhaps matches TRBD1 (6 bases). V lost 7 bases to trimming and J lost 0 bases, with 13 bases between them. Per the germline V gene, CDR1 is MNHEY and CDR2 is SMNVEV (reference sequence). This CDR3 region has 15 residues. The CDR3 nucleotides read TGTGCCAGCACTAGGGACATTCGCTCCTACAATGAGCAGTTCTTC. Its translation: CASTRDIRSYNEQFF.

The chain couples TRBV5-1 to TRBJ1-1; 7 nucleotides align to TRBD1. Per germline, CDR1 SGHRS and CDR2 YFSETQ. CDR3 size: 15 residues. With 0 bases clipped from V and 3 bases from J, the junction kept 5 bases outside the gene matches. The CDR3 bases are TGCGCCAGCAGCTTGGAGGGGGCGTTGGACACTGAAGCTTTCTTT. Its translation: CASSLEGALDTEAFF.

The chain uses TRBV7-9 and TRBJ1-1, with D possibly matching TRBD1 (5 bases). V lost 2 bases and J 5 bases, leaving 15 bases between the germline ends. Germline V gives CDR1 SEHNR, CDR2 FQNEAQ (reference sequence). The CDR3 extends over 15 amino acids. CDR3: CASSLRQGSPTEAFF. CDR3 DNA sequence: TGTGCCAGCAGCTTAAGGCAGGGTAGCCCTACTGAAGCTTTCTTT.

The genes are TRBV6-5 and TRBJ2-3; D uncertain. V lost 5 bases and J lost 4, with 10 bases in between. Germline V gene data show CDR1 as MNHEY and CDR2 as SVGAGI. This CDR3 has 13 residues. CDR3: CASSLNYADTQYF. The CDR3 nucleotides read TGTGCCAGCAGTCTCAACTATGCAGATACGCAGTATTTT.

DNA of the CDR3: TGTGCCAGTAGTAGCGGGGGGCCGGTTCAGACCCAGTACTTC. As protein: CASSSGGPVQTQYF. This chain connects TRBV19 to TRBJ2-5; 8 nucleotides align to TRBD2. With 4 bases clipped from V and 6 bases from J, the junction kept 7 bases outside the gene matches. The CDR3 is 14 amino acids. CDR1 LNHDA and CDR2 SQIVND come from the germline V gene (reference sequence).

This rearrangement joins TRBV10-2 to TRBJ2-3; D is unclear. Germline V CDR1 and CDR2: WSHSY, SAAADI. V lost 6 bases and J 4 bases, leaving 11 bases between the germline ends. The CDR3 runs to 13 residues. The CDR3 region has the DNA TGCGCCAGCAGCGTCGGTCTTCCAGATACGCAGTATTTT. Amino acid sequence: CASSVGLPDTQYF.

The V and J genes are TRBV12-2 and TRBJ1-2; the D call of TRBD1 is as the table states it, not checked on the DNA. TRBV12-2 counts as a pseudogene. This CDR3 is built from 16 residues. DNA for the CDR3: TGTGCAAGTCGCTCCCCTACGGGACAGCTTAACTATGGCTACACCTTC. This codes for CASRSPTGQLNYGYTF.

The CDR3 spells CATSSPRGSDTQYF. In DNA form, the CDR3 reads TGTGCCACCAGCAGCCCTCGGGGGTCAGATACGCAGTATTTT. The chain employs TRBV15 and TRBJ2-3; TRBD2 is a possible D gene (6 bases). In germline, CDR1 is LNHNV, CDR2 YYDKDF (reference sequence). Trimming removed 3 bases at V and 4 bases at J, with 11 bases between. CDR3 length: 14 residues.

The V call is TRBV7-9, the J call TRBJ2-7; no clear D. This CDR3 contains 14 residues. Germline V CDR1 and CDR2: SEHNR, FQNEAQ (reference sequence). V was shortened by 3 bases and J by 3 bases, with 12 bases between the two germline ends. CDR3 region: CASSFSLVSYEQYF. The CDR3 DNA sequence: TGTGCCAGCAGCTTTAGCTTAGTGAGCTACGAGCAGTACTTC.

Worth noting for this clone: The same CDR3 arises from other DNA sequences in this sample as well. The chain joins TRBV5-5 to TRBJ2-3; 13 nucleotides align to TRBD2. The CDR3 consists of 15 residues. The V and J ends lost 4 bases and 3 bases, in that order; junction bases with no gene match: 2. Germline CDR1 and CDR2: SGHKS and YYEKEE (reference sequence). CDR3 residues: CASSLLAGGTDTQYF. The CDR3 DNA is TGTGCCAGCAGCCTACTAGCGGGGGGGACAGATACGCAGTATTTT.

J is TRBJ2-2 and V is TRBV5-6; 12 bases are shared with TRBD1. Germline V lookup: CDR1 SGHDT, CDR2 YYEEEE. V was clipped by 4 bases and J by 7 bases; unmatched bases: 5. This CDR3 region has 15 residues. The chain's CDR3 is CASSRDRGRDGELFF. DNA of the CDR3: TGTGCCAGCAGCAGGGACAGGGGGCGCGACGGGGAGCTGTTTTTT.

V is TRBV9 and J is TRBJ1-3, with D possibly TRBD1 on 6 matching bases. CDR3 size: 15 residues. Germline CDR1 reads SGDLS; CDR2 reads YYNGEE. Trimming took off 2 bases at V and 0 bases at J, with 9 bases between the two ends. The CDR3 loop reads CASSVTGDSGNTIYF. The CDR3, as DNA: TGTGCCAGCAGCGTGACAGGTGACTCTGGAAACACCATATATTTT.

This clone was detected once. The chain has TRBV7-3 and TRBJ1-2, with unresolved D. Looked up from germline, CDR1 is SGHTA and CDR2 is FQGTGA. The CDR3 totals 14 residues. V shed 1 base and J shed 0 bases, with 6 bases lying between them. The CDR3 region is CASSLRGANYGYTF. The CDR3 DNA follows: TGTGCCAGCAGCTTAAGGGGAGCTAACTATGGCTACACCTTC.

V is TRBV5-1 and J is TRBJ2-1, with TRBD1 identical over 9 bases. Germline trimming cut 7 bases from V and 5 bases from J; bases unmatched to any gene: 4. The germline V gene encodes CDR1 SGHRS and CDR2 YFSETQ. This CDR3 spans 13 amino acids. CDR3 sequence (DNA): TGCGCCAGCCAGACAGGGGGGAACAATGAGCAGTTCTTC. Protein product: CASQTGGNNEQFF. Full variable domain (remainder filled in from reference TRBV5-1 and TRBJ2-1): KAGVTQTPRYLIKTRGQQVTLSCSPISGHRSVSWYQQTPGQGLQFLFEYFSETQRNKGNFPGRFSGRQFSNSRSEMNVSTLELGDSALYLCASQTGGNNEQFFGPGTRLTVL.

CDR3 in amino acids: CASSYSAGVFETQYF. CDR3 sequence (DNA): TGTGCCAGCAGTTACTCGGCAGGGGTTTTCGAGACCCAGTACTTC. V gene TRBV6-5 combines with J gene TRBJ2-5; a possible D gene is TRBD1 (6 bases). Germline CDR1 reads MNHEY; CDR2 reads SVGAGI. V lost 0 bases and J lost 5, with 13 bases in between. This CDR3 contains 15 residues.

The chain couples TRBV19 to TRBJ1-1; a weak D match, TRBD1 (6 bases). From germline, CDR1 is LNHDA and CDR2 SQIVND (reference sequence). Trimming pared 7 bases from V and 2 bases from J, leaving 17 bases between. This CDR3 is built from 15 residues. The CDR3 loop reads CASNLWGGGNTEAFF. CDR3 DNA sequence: TGTGCCAGTAACCTTTGGGGAGGGGGAAACACTGAAGCTTTCTTT.

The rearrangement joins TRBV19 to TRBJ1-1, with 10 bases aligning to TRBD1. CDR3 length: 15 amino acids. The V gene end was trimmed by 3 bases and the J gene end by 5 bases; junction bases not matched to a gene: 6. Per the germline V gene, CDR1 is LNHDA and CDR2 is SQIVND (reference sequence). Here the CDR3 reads CASSIPGQGYTEAFF. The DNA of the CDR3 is TGTGCCAGTAGTATCCCGGGACAGGGGTATACTGAAGCTTTCTTT.

DNA of the CDR3: TGTGCCAGCAGCGCCAGGGGGCCGTCTAATGAAAAACTGTTTTTT. Translating gives CASSARGPSNEKLFF. V gene TRBV7-9 combines with J gene TRBJ1-4; 8 bases are shared with TRBD1. CDR1 is SEHNR, CDR2 FQNEAQ, per germline (reference sequence). V shed 5 bases and J 3 bases; nucleotides not matched to a gene: 5. This CDR3 has 15 residues.

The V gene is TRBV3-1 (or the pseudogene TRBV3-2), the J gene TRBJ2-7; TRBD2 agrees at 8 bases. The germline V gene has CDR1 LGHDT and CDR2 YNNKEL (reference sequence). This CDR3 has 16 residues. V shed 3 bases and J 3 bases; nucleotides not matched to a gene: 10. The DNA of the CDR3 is TGTGCCAGCAGCCACTCGGGGAAACGGGGGGGCTACGAGCAGTACTTC. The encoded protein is CASSHSGKRGGYEQYF.

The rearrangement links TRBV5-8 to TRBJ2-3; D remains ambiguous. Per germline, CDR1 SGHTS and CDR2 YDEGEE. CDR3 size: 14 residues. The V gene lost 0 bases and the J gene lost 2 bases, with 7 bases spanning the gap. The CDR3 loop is CASSLDAATDTQYF. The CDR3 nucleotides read TGTGCCAGCAGCTTGGATGCGGCCACAGATACGCAGTATTTT. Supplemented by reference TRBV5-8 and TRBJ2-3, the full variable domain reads EAGVTQSPTHLIKTRGQQATLRCSPISGHTSVYWYQQALGLGLQFLLWYDEGEERNRGNFPPRFSGRQFPNYSSELNVNALELEDSALYLCASSLDAATDTQYFGPGTRLTVL.

This chain's CDR3 is CASSLGSTGNSPLHF. In nucleotides, the CDR3 is TGTGCCAGCAGCCTGGGGTCGACAGGGAACTCACCCCTCCACTTT. The chain combines TRBV7-2 with TRBJ1-6; 7 bases match TRBD1. CDR1 and CDR2 (germline): SGHTA, FQGNSA. The CDR3 is 15 amino acids. Losses at the gene ends were 5 bases for V and 10 bases for J; bases not matched to a gene: 11.

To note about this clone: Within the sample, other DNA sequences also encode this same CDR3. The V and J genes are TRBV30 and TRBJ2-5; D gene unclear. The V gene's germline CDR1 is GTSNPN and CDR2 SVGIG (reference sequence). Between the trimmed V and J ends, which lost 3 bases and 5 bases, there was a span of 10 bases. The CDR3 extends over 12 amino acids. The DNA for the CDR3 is TGTGCCTGGAGACGGGTCGGGGAGACCCAGTACTTC. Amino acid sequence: CAWRRVGETQYF.

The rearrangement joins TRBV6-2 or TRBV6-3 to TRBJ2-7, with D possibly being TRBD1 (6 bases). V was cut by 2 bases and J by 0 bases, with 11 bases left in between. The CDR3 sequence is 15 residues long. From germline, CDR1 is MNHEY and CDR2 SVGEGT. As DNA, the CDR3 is TGTGCCAGCAGTTACCCTTGGACAGTCTCCTACGAGCAGTACTTC. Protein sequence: CASSYPWTVSYEQYF.

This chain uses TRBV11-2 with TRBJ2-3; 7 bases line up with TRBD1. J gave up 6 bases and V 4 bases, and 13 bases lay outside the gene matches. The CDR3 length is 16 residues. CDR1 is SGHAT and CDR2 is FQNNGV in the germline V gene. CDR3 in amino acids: CASSYLTGAEGDTQYF. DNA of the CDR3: TGTGCCAGCAGCTACCTAACAGGGGCAGAGGGGGATACGCAGTATTTT.

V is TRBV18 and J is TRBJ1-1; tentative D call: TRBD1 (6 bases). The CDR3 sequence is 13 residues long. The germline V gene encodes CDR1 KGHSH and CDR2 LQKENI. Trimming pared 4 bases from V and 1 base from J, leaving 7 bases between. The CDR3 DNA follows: TGTGCCAGCTCACAGACAGGGAACACTGAAGCTTTCTTT. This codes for CASSQTGNTEAFF.